One T cell receptor (beta chain) is described in this entry. Its matching antigen is unknown. Germline V CDR1 and CDR2: SGHVS, FNYEAQ. V shed 7 bases and J shed 7 bases, with 16 bases lying between them. This CDR3 spans 13 amino acids. The record originates from a study of cytomegalovirus exposure and HLA in healthy donors. Findings and limits, study-wide: It was 160 or so TCR beta chains that were listed as cytomegalovirus-associated. A link between a missense DCLRE1C variant and TCR beta V- and J-gene trimming emerged from a later analysis.

Vbeta (60) and Jbeta (13) primers were used in the PCR. TCRdb keeps only in-frame clones here, not all; method: immunoSEQ multiplex PCR. The sample consists of some 160,000 clones, around 78% of them appearing once. Donors consisted of healthy bone marrow donors. Sequencing was performed on PBMCs. This sequence joins TRBV7-6 and TRBJ1-2; perhaps TRBD1 as D (6 bases). This receptor was identified in a man between 35 and 55 years old in good health and CMV-seronegative. In DNA, the CDR3 is TGTGCCAGCACCCCTGGGGACATGACTGGCTACACCTTC. Encoded protein: CASTPGDMTGYTF.